The rows below give T cell receptor beta chains drawn from one sample of a study of spatial heterogeneity in lung cancer. TCRdb itself ran the 5' RACE reads through MiXCR, one entry per CDR3 protein. The sample has 2,000 or so distinct CDR3 sequences, approximately 8.9% seen once. Sequencing was performed on lung tumor tissue, taken at surgery. These receptors were obtained from a male donor with early-stage non-small cell lung cancer. Both conserved end residues are part of each CDR3. A D gene is named only where the DNA matches it firmly. Size values are once, few and many counts, or a class for expanded clones, and some rows have none.

v_gene	j_gene	d_gene	abundance	CDR3aa	CDR3nt
TRBV5-4	TRBJ2-7	-	medium-sized	CASSLTGDEQYF	TGTGCCAGCAGCTTAACGGGGGACGAGCAGTACTTC
TRBV29-1	TRBJ1-1	-	medium-sized	CSAGQKVRTEAFF	TGCAGCGCTGGACAGAAGGTCAGAACGGAAGCTTTCTTT
TRBV29-1	TRBJ1-1	TRBD1	medium-sized	CSVEGQGATEAFF	TGCAGCGTTGAGGGACAGGGGGCGACTGAAGCTTTCTTT
TRBV5-4	TRBJ2-5	-	medium-sized	CASSLGQLQETQYF	TGTGCCAGCAGCTTGGGGCAGCTACAAGAGACCCAGTACTTC
TRBV3-1	TRBJ2-5	-	few	CASSQVGGGGQETQYF	TGTGCCAGCAGCCAAGTAGGTGGGGGAGGCCAAGAGACCCAGTACTTC
TRBV12-3/TRBV12-4	TRBJ1-2	TRBD1	medium-sized	CASSLAYRDRRTYGYGYTF	TGTGCCAGCAGTTTAGCGTACAGGGACAGACGGACCTATGGGTATGGCTACACCTTC
TRBV7-8	TRBJ1-5	TRBD1	many	CASSLGRGQPQHF	TGTGCCAGCAGCTTAGGCAGGGGGCAGCCCCAGCATTTT
TRBV12-3/TRBV12-4	TRBJ1-5	-	few	CASSFVDSNQPQHF	TGTGCCAGCAGCTTTGTGGACAGCAATCAGCCCCAGCATTTT
TRBV29-1	TRBJ2-1	TRBD2	medium-sized	CSVVAGSSYNEQFF	TGCAGCGTAGTAGCGGGGAGCTCCTACAATGAGCAGTTCTTC
TRBV10-3	TRBJ1-2	-	medium-sized	CAISESEGGYTF	TGTGCCATCAGTGAGTCGGAGGGCGGCTACACCTTC
TRBV15	TRBJ1-4	-	few	CATSRDVDATNEKLFF	TGTGCCACCAGCAGAGATGTCGATGCAACTAATGAAAAACTGTTTTTT
TRBV7-2	TRBJ2-7	-	-	CASSLGRGKLYEQYF	TGTGCCAGCAGCTTAGGAAGGGGGAAGCTTTACGAGCAGTACTTC
TRBV11-2	TRBJ2-3	-	medium-sized	CASSSGHSTDTQYF	TGTGCCAGCAGCTCGGGCCATAGCACAGATACGCAGTATTTT
TRBV28	TRBJ1-2	-	medium-sized	CASSRERGILNYGYTF	TGTGCCAGCAGTAGAGAAAGAGGGATACTTAACTATGGCTACACCTTC
TRBV10-3	TRBJ2-7	TRBD2	many	CAISDQRGTYEQYF	TGTGCCATCAGTGACCAGCGGGGAACCTACGAGCAGTACTTC
TRBV19	TRBJ2-7	TRBD2	medium-sized	CASSASGSGNEQYF	TGTGCCAGTAGTGCTAGCGGGAGTGGGAACGAGCAGTACTTC
TRBV12-3/TRBV12-4	TRBJ2-2	TRBD1	medium-sized	CASSFRGTNTGELFF	TGTGCCAGCAGTTTCAGGGGGACGAACACCGGGGAGCTGTTTTTT
TRBV30	TRBJ2-2	TRBD2	once	CAWKREGDTGELFF	TGTGCCTGGAAACGGGAGGGAGACACCGGGGAGCTGTTTTTT
TRBV15	TRBJ2-7	TRBD2	-	CATKLAGTYEQYF	TGTGCCACCAAACTAGCGGGGACCTACGAGCAGTACTTC
TRBV7-2	TRBJ2-1	-	medium-sized	CASRWGDEQFF	TGTGCCAGCAGGTGGGGCGATGAGCAGTTCTTC
TRBV20-1	TRBJ1-2	-	-	CSASKGRGYTF	TGCAGTGCTAGCAAAGGGCGGGGCTACACCTTC
TRBV11-2	TRBJ2-1	TRBD2	medium-sized	CASSLVLLAGNIEQFF	TGTGCCAGCAGCTTAGTTTTACTAGCGGGAAACATTGAGCAGTTCTTC
TRBV5-1	TRBJ2-2	-	large	CASSLGTTPTRGTGELFF	TGCGCCAGCAGCTTGGGGACGACACCCACCAGAGGGACCGGGGAGCTGTTTTTT
TRBV12-3/TRBV12-4	TRBJ2-3	TRBD1	medium-sized	CASSAQGSTDTQYF	TGTGCCAGCAGTGCACAGGGGAGCACAGATACGCAGTATTTT
TRBV5-1	TRBJ1-1	TRBD1	medium-sized	CASSFTGTVNTEAFF	TGCGCCAGCAGCTTCACCGGGACAGTGAACACTGAAGCTTTCTTT
TRBV11-2	TRBJ2-1	-	-	CASSRQWRRSEQFF	TGTGCCAGCAGCCGCCAGTGGAGGAGGAGTGAGCAGTTCTTC
TRBV20-1	TRBJ2-3	TRBD1	medium-sized	CSARGQVRDTQYF	TGCAGTGCTCGCGGACAGGTCCGGGATACGCAGTATTTT